A single sample gave rise to the 12 T cell receptor beta chains below, sequenced in a study of siplizumab effects on memory and regulatory T cells. The assay was immunoSEQ multiplex PCR, and TCRdb's table has in-frame clones only and misses some. The repertoire holds more than 85,000 clones, with around 89% as singletons. The sequenced material came from CD4+ T cells sorted from blood. The source is a human donor in good health.

The chain is built from TRBV6-1 and TRBJ2-5, with a tentative D call TRBD2 (6 bases). The V and J ends lost 5 bases and 4 bases respectively, with 11 bases between them. Per germline, CDR1 MNHNS and CDR2 SASEGT. The CDR3 is made up of 13 amino acids. CDR3 bases: TGTGCCAGCAGTAGTAGCGGAAGAGAGACCCAGTACTTC. As protein: CASSSSGRETQYF.

The chain has TRBV6-1 and TRBJ2-4; TRBD1 is a possible D gene (6 bases). V shed 10 bases and J shed 4 bases, with 17 bases lying between them. Germline V CDR1 and CDR2: MNHNS, SASEGT. CDR3 length: 14 amino acids. The CDR3 loop is CAILTGTPKNIQYF. Here the CDR3 DNA reads TGTGCCATCTTAACCGGGACACCAAAAAACATTCAGTACTTC.

This chain connects TRBV14 to TRBJ2-7; the D gene is possibly TRBD1 (6 bases). With 4 bases removed from V and 4 bases from J, the gap between germline ends came to 11 bases. The CDR3 is made up of 13 amino acids. Germline assignment: CDR1 SGHDN and CDR2 FVKESK. In DNA form, the CDR3 reads TGTGCCAGCAGCCCCCTGAGGGGGTACGAGCAGTACTTC. It is translated as CASSPLRGYEQYF.

This chain joins TRBV12-5 and TRBJ1-2, with D hard to call. V was clipped by 5 bases and J by 7 bases, with 17 bases between them. Germline lookup yields CDR1 LGHNT and CDR2 FRNRAP. This CDR3 comprises 14 residues. The CDR3 here is CASGNPGERAGYTF. CDR3 DNA: TGTGCTAGTGGTAACCCGGGAGAGAGGGCTGGCTACACCTTC. Filled out from reference TRBV12-5 and TRBJ1-2, the complete variable domain reads DARVTQTPRHKVTEMGQEVTMRCQPILGHNTVFWYRQTMMQGLELLAYFRNRAPLDDSGMPKDRFSAEMPDATLATLKIQPSEPRDSAVYFCASGNPGERAGYTFGSGTRLTVV.

The chain links TRBV9 to TRBJ1-4; D perhaps matches TRBD1 (5 bases). CDR1 is SGDLS and CDR2 is YYNGEE in the germline V gene. The V end lost 0 bases, the J end lost 7 bases, and 13 bases lay between the germline ends. This CDR3 has 15 residues. The CDR3, as DNA: TGTGCCAGCAGCGTAGCTCCCCGGGGCGGTGAAAAACTGTTTTTT. It encodes CASSVAPRGGEKLFF. Combining the CDR3 with reference TRBV9 and TRBJ1-4 gives the whole variable domain DSGVTQTPKHLITATGQRVTLRCSPRSGDLSVYWYQQSLDQGLQFLIQYYNGEERAKGNILERFSAQQFPDLHSELNLSSLELGDSALYFCASSVAPRGGEKLFFGSGTQLSVL.

The J gene is TRBJ2-1, the V gene TRBV9; 7 bases match TRBD1. CDR1 and CDR2 from the germline V gene are SGDLS and YYNGEE. The CDR3 extends over 14 amino acids. The trim removed 3 bases at V and 7 bases at J, leaving 7 bases unmatched. DNA of the CDR3: TGTGCCAGCAGCGCACGACAGGGAAAAAATGAGCAGTTCTTC. Amino acid sequence: CASSARQGKNEQFF.

This sequence joins TRBV19 and TRBJ2-1, with D maybe TRBD1 (6 bases). The length of the CDR3 is 13 residues. V was clipped by 6 bases and J by 5 bases, with 11 bases between them. Germline lookup yields CDR1 LNHDA and CDR2 SQIVND (reference sequence). The CDR3 is CASRGDTHNEQFF. In DNA form, the CDR3 reads TGTGCCAGTAGAGGGGACACGCACAATGAGCAGTTCTTC.

This sequence joins TRBV6-1 and TRBJ1-3; TRBD1 is a possible D gene (5 bases). Germline lookup yields CDR1 MNHNS and CDR2 SASEGT. The germline V and J ends were trimmed by 3 bases and 2 bases, with 11 bases remaining between them. The CDR3 spans 15 residues. CDR3 sequence (DNA): TGTGCCAGCAGTGATCGGTCGGGGGCTGGAAACACCATATATTTT. Residues: CASSDRSGAGNTIYF.

The chain carries TRBV2 and TRBJ1-2; TRBD1 is a possible D gene (5 bases). The V end was cut by 2 bases, the J end by 4 bases, with 11 bases between. The V gene's germline CDR1 is SNHLY and CDR2 FYNNEI. This CDR3 comprises 14 residues. CDR3 in DNA: TGTGCCAGCAGTGAAAGTGGAGGGACCTATGGCTACACCTTC. Amino acid sequence: CASSESGGTYGYTF.

The chain carries TRBV5-1 and TRBJ1-6; TRBD1 might be the D (5 bases). The CDR3 consists of 14 residues. Germline CDR1 and CDR2: SGHRS and YFSETQ. The ends were cut back, 0 bases at V and 9 bases at J, with 10 bases in the middle. CDR3 nucleotide sequence: TGCGCCAGCAGCTTGGGGGACGACATTTCACCCCTCCACTTT. Translating gives CASSLGDDISPLHF.

The rearrangement uses TRBV28 and TRBJ2-5; 8 bases agree with TRBD2. The V and J ends lost 7 bases and 4 bases, in that order; junction bases with no gene match: 11. Germline V gene lookup returns CDR1 MDHEN and CDR2 SYDVKM. The CDR3 extends over 15 amino acids. CDR3 in DNA: TGTGCCAGCACCCCCGGGGGTAGCGGGATAGAGACCCAGTACTTC. This translates into CASTPGGSGIETQYF. Variable domain in full (rest from reference TRBV28 and TRBJ2-5): DVKVTQSSRYLVKRTGEKVFLECVQDMDHENMFWYRQDPGLGLRLIYFSYDVKMKEKGDIPEGYSVSREKKERFSLILESASTNQTSMYLCASTPGGSGIETQYFGPGTRLLVL.

The chain has TRBV7-9 and TRBJ1-1; D remains ambiguous. With 2 bases removed from V and 6 bases from J, the gap between germline ends came to 10 bases. CDR1 is SEHNR and CDR2 is FQNEAQ in the germline V gene (reference sequence). This CDR3 has 13 residues. CDR3 amino acids: CASSLRPTAEAFF. CDR3 coding DNA: TGTGCCAGCAGCTTACGCCCGACGGCTGAAGCTTTCTTT.